This record looks at one T cell receptor beta chain sequence and its context. This clone has at least ten counts. No antigen is known for it. Base qualities are not at hand, and no much larger clone is one base apart. These data come from a study of CD8+ T cells in alopecia areata (dated by TCRdb to the late 2010s). About the study as a whole: Treated patients were enrolled in an open-label pilot trial of oral tofacitinib at 5 to 10 mg twice daily for moderate-to-severe alopecia areata. Patients stayed on tofacitinib for 6 to 18 months and then had 6 months of follow-up off drug so that delayed response and recurrence could be assessed. The study used high-throughput TCRbeta sequencing to examine T cell clonal expansion in alopecia areata, in both the C3H/HeJ mouse model and human patients. Human TCRbeta sequencing covered scalp tissue and sorted CD4+ and CD8+ peripheral blood T cells from patchy and totalis/universalis alopecia areata patients and healthy controls. Tofacitinib-treated patients had biopsies at baseline and at 4 and 24 weeks of treatment, with a later scalp biopsy in several patients. Scalp clonality was compared across normal scalp (n=4), patchy alopecia areata scalp (n=8), and alopecia totalis/universalis scalp (n=8). RNA came from the PAXgene miRNA kit for fixed scalp, the miRNeasy kit for PBMCs, and the RNeasy kit for mouse skin. TCRbeta CDR3 regions were amplified by immunoSEQ multiplex PCR with 35 Vbeta forward and 13 Jbeta reverse primers.

Lesional scalp punch biopsies and peripheral blood were collected from alopecia areata patients. PBMCs were isolated by density centrifugation and stained for CD3, CD4 and CD8, and CD4+ and CD8+ T cells were sorted on a FACSAria. Beyond this particular receptor, the publication reports: Compared with normal scalp, lesional scalp had higher clonality and more expanded CD8+ clones, particularly in alopecia totalis/universalis, a pattern that suggests antigenic drive. Scalp TCR repertoire analysis is complicated because resident alphabeta T cells in normal human skin are also sequenced, whereas mouse skin is dominated by gammadelta T cells. TCR sequences shared between patients were less clear than in mice, possibly partly because of HLA diversity in the patient population.

Libraries were made using the immunoSEQ multiplex PCR assay. RNA was extracted from all samples and reverse transcribed into cDNA as template for TCR sequencing. First-strand cDNA was synthesized using SuperScript III with a 2:1 mix of oligo-dT and random hexamers. A synthetic immune receptor repertoire was used to assess amplification bias, and residual bias was removed computationally. Per the original workflow: Raw reads were preprocessed for error removal, and CDR3 was defined according to IMGT conventions as running from the conserved cysteine to phenylalanine. To get clonality, Shannon entropy was normalized by log2 of the number of productive unique TCRs and the result was subtracted from 1. Scalp TCRbeta sequences were cross-referenced with sorted blood CD4 and CD8 repertoires so that the CD4 or CD8 identity of scalp clones could be inferred. The table comes from immuneACCESS by way of TCRdb, which keeps in-frame sequences with V and J called. Part of the clones is missing from these tables; in studies checked, under half for an unresolved V gene and the rest for unknown reasons. V, J and clone size derive from that table, while D and trimming were established from the DNA sequence. A total of more than 90,000 clones appear in this sample, less than 45% of them only once. 3% to 3.5% of the sample is in the top ten clones.

From its cysteine to its phenylalanine, the CDR3 spans 13 amino acids. Of the read, only the CDR3 DNA is kept; its 39 bases are in frame from base 1. The germline ends are 6 bases apart after V is trimmed by 2 bases and J by 4 bases. Sequences SGHTA (CDR1) and FQGNSA (CDR2) are obtained from the germline V gene. The TCR sequence derives from a human donor with alopecia areata. Sequenced material: CD4+ T cells sorted from blood. The chain couples TRBV7-2 to TRBJ1-3, with the D gene uncertain. CDR3 reads: CASSLPPGNTIYF. The sequence in DNA is TGTGCCAGCAGCTTACCTCCCGGAAACACCATATATTTT.